This paragraph reports one T cell receptor beta chain. Patients of the Seattle cohort, enrolled during active infection, were followed longitudinally. This sample stems from a study of blood T cell repertoires in COVID-19. At the level of the study: The United States, Italy and Spain provided the acute and convalescent COVID-19 samples. Sources were T cells, B-cell-depleted T cells, or PBMCs; the material itself was cDNA or gDNA.

As handled by the study authors: Estimates of nucleated cell counts were drawn from the amplification of reference gene primers. TCRdb's table, derived via immunoSEQ multiplex PCR, lists solely in-frame clones and lacks some. The V and J calls and clone size are taken from that table; D and trimming were inferred from the DNA. The sample shows tens of thousands of clones, 89% of them seen only once. With 6 bases clipped from V and 10 bases from J, the junction kept 6 bases outside the gene matches. The CDR3 runs to 12 residues. Germline V lookup: CDR1 LGHDT, CDR2 YNNKEL (reference sequence). The clonotype was recovered from a man aged 45-60 years with COVID-19, enrolled during active disease. Sequencing used peripheral blood. This rearrangement joins TRBV3-1 (or the pseudogene TRBV3-2) to TRBJ2-1; 7 bases map to TRBD1. The DNA for the CDR3 is TGTGCCAGCAGAAAAGACAGGGAAGAGCAGTTCTTC. Its translation is CASRKDREEQFF.